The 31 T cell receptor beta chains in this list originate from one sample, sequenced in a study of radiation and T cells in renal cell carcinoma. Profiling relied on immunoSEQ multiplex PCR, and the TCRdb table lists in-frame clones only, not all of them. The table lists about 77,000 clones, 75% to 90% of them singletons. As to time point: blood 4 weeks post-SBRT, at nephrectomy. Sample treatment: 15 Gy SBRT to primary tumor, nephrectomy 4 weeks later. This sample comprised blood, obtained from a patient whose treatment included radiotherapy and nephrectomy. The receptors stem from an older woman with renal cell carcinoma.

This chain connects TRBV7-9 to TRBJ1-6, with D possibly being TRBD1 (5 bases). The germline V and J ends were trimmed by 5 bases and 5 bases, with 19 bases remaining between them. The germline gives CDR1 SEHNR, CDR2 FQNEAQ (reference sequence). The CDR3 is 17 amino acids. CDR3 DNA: TGTGCCAGCAGCAGTATAAGGGGCCCATACAATAATTCACCCCTCCACTTT. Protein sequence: CASSSIRGPYNNSPLHF.

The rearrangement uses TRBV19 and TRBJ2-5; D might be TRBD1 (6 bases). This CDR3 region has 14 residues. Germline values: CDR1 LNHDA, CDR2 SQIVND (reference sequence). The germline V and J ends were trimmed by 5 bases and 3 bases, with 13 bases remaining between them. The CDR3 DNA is TGTGCCAGTAGTCTTCAGGGGAGAGAAGAGACCCAGTACTTC. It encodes CASSLQGREETQYF. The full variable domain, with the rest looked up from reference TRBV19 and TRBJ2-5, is DGGITQSPKYLFRKEGQNVTLSCEQNLNHDAMYWYRQDPGQGLRLIYYSQIVNDFQKGDIAEGYSVSREKKESFPLTVTSAQKNPTAFYLCASSLQGREETQYFGPGTRLLVL.

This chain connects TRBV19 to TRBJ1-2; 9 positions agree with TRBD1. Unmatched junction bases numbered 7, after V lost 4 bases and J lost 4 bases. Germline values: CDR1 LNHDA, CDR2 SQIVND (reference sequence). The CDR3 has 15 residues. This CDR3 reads CASSTRTGAIYGYTF. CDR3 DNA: TGTGCCAGTAGTACCCGGACAGGGGCGATCTATGGCTACACCTTC.

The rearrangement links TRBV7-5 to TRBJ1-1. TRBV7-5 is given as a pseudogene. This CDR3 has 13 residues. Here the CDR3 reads CAARTNPNTEAFF. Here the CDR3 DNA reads TGTGCCGCACGTACCAACCCGAACACTGAAGCTTTCTTT.

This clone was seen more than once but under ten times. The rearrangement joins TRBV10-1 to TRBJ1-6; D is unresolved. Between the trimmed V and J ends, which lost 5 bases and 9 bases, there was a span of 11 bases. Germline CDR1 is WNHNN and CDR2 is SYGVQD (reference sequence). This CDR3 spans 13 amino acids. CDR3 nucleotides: TGCGCCAGCAGTAAGACCCTTGGTTCACCCCTCCACTTT. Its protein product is CASSKTLGSPLHF.

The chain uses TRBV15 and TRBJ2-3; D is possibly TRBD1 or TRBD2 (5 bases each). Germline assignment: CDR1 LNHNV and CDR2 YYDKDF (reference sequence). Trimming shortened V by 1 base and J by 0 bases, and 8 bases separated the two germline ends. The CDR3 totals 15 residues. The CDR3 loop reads CATSRGGSSTDTQYF. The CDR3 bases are TGTGCCACCAGCAGAGGGGGGAGTAGCACAGATACGCAGTATTTT.

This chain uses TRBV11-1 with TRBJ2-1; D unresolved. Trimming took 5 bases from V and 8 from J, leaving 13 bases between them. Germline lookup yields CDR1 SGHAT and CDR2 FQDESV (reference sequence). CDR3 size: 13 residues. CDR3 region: CASSIGPSDEQFF. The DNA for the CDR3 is TGTGCCAGCAGCATCGGGCCGAGCGATGAGCAGTTCTTC. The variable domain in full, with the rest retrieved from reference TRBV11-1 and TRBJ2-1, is EAEVAQSPRYKITEKSQAVAFWCDPISGHATLYWYRQILGQGPELLVQFQDESVVDDSQLPKDRFSAERLKGVDSTLKIQPAELGDSAMYLCASSIGPSDEQFFGPGTRLTVL.

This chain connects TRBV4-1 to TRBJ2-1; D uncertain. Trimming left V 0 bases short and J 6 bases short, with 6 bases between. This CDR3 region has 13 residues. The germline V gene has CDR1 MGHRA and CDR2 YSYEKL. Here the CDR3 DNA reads TGCGCCAGCAGCCAAGATTGGAGCAATGAGCAGTTCTTC. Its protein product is CASSQDWSNEQFF.

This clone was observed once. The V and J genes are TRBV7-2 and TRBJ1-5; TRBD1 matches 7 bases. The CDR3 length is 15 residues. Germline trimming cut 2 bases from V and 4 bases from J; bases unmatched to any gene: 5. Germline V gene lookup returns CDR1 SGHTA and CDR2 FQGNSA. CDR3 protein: CASSLKGGPNQPQHF. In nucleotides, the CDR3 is TGTGCCAGCAGCTTAAAAGGGGGCCCTAATCAGCCCCAGCATTTT.

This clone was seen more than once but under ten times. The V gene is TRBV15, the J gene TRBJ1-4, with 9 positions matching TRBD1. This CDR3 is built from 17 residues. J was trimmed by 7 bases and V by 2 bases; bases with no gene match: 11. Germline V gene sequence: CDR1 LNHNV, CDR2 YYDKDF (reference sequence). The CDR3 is CATSRSLGGTGLEKLFF. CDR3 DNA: TGTGCCACCAGCAGATCTCTAGGCGGGACAGGGCTTGAAAAACTGTTTTTT.

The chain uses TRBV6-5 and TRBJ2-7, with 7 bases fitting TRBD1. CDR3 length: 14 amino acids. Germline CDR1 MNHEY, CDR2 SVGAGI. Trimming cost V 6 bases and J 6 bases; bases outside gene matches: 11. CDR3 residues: CASRSDREMGEQYF. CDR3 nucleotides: TGTGCCAGCAGGAGCGACAGGGAAATGGGCGAGCAGTACTTC.

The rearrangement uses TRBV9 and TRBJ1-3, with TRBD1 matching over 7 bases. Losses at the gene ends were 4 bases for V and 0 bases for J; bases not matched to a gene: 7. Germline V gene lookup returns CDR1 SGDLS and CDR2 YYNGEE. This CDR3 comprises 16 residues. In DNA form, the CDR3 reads TGTGCCAGCAGCCCCCTGACAGGGTTCTCTGGAAACACCATATATTTT. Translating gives CASSPLTGFSGNTIYF.

As DNA, the CDR3 is TGTGCCAGCAGCGACAGGGGTTTTGGAAACACCATATATTTT. Amino acids: CASSDRGFGNTIYF. The rearrangement joins TRBV6-1 to TRBJ1-3, with 8 positions matching TRBD1. The CDR3 contains 14 residues. The germline CDR1 and CDR2 sequences are MNHNS and SASEGT. Trimming cost V 6 bases and J 3 bases; bases outside gene matches: 4.

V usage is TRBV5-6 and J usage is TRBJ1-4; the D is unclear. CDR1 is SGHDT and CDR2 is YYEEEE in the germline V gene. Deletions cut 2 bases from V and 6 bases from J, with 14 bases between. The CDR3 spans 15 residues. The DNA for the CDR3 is TGTGCCAGCAGCTTCACAATACCGAACGATGAAAAACTGTTTTTT. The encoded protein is CASSFTIPNDEKLFF.

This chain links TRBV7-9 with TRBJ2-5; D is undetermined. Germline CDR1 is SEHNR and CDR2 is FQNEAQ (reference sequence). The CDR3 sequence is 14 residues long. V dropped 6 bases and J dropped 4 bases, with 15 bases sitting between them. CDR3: CASRPAVWPETQYF. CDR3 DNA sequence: TGTGCCAGCAGGCCCGCCGTATGGCCAGAGACCCAGTACTTC.

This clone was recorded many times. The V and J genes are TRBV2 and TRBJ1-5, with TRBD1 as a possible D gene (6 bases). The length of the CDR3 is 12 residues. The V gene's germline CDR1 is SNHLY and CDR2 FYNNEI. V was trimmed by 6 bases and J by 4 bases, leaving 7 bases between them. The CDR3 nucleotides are TGTGCCAGCAGAGACAGGAATCAGCCCCAGCATTTT. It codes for CASRDRNQPQHF.

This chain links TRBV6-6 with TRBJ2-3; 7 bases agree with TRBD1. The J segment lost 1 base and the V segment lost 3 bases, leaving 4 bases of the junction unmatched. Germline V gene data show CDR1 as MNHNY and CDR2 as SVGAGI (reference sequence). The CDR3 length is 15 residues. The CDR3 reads CASSYRGGRTDTQYF. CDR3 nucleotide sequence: TGTGCCAGCAGTTATAGAGGGGGCCGCACAGATACGCAGTATTTT.

Written as DNA, the CDR3 is TGTGCCAGCAGTCCCCCTGGGGGGCCGCATCAGCCCCAGCATTTT. This sequence encodes CASSPPGGPHQPQHF. The chain combines TRBV28 with TRBJ1-5, with D perhaps TRBD1 (6 bases). Germline V CDR1 and CDR2: MDHEN, SYDVKM. The V and J ends lost 5 bases and 5 bases respectively, with 16 bases between them. This CDR3 is built from 15 residues.

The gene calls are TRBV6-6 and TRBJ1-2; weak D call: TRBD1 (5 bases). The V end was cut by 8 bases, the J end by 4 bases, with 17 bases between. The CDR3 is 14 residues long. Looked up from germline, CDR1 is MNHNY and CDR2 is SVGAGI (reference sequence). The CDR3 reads CASPRWQGTYGYTF. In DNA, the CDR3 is TGTGCCAGCCCCCGTTGGCAGGGAACCTATGGCTACACCTTC.

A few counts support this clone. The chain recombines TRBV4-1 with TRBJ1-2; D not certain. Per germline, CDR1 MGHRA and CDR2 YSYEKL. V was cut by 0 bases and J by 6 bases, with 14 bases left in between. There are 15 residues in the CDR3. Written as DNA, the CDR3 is TGCGCCAGCAGCCAAGAGGTAGGGCAGGCCCATGGCTACACCTTC. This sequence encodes CASSQEVGQAHGYTF.

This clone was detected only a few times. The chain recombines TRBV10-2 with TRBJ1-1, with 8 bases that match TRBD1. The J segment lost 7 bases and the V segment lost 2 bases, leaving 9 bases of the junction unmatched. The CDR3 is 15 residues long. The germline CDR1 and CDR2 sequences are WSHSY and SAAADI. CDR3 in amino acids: CASSETRTGKGEAFF. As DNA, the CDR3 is TGCGCCAGCAGTGAGACTAGGACAGGGAAGGGTGAAGCTTTCTTT.

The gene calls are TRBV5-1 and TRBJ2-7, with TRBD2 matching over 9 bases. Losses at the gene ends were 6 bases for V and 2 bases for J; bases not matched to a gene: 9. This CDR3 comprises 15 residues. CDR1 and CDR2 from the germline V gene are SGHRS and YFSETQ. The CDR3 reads CASNFEAGGTYEQYF. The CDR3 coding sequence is TGCGCCAGCAACTTCGAAGCGGGGGGAACCTACGAGCAGTACTTC. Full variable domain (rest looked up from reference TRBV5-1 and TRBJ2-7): KAGVTQTPRYLIKTRGQQVTLSCSPISGHRSVSWYQQTPGQGLQFLFEYFSETQRNKGNFPGRFSGRQFSNSRSEMNVSTLELGDSALYLCASNFEAGGTYEQYFGPGTRLTVT.

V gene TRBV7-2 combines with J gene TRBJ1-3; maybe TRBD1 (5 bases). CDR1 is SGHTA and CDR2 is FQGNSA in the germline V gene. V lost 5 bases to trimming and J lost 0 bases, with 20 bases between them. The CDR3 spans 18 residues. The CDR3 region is CASSPGGGTTLSGNTIYF. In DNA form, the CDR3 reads TGTGCCAGCAGCCCGGGGGGGGGAACGACCCTCTCTGGAAACACCATATATTTT.

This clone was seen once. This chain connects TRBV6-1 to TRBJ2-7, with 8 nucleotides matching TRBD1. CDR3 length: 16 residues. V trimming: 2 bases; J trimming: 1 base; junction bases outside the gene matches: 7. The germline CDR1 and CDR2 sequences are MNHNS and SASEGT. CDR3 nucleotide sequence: TGTGCCAGCAGTGAAAGCGGCAGGGGGCGATCCTACGAGCAGTACTTC. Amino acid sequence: CASSESGRGRSYEQYF.

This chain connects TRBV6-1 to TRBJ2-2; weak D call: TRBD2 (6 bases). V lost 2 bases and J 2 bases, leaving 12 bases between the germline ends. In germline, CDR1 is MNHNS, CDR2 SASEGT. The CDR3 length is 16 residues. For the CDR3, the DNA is TGTGCCAGCAGTGAAATTAGCGGTTACAACACCGGGGAGCTGTTTTTT. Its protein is CASSEISGYNTGELFF.

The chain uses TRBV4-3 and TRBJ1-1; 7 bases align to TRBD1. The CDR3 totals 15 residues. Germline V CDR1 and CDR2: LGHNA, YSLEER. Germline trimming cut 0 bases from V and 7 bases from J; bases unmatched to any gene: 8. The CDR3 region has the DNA TGCGCCAGCAGCCAAGATCCGGCAGGGGGAATTGAAGCTTTCTTT. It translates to CASSQDPAGGIEAFF.

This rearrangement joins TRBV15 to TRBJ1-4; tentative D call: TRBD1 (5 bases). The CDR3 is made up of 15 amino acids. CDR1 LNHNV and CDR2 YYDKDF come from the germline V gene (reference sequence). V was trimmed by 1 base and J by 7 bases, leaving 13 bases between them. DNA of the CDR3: TGTGCCACCAGCAGAGGGGGGGGACGGGCTGAAAAACTGTTTTTT. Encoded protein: CATSRGGGRAEKLFF.

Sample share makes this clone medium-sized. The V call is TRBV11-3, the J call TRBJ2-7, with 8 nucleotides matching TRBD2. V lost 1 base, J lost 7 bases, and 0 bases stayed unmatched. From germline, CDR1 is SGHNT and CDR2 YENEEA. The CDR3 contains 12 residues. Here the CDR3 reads CASSLVAGEQYF. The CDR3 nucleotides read TGTGCCAGCAGCTTAGTAGCGGGGGAGCAGTACTTC.

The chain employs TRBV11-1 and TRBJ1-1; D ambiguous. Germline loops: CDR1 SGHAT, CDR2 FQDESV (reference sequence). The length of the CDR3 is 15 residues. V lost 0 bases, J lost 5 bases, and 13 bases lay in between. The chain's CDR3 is CASSLARSGGTEAFF. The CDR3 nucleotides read TGTGCCAGCAGCTTAGCAAGGTCCGGAGGAACTGAAGCTTTCTTT.

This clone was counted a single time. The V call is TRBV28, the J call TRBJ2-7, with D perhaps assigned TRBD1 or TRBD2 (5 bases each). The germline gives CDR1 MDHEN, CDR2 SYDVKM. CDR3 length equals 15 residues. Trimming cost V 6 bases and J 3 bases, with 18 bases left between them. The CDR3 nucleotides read TGTGCCAGCAGGGAGACCGGGACCGCCAACTACGAGCAGTACTTC. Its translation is CASRETGTANYEQYF.

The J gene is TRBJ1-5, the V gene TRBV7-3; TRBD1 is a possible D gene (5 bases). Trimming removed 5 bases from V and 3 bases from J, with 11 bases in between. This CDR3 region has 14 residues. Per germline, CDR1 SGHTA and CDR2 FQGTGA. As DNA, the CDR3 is TGTGCCAGCAGCCCCGCGGGGGTCAATCAGCCCCAGCATTTT. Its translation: CASSPAGVNQPQHF. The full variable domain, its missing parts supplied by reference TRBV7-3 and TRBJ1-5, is GAGVSQTPSNKVTEKGKYVELRCDPISGHTALYWYRQSLGQGPEFLIYFQGTGAADDSGLPNDRFFAVRPEGSVSTLKIQRTERGDSAVYLCASSPAGVNQPQHFGDGTRLSIL.